This entry is about one TCR beta chain. Germline V gives CDR1 KGHSH, CDR2 LQKENI. With 3 bases removed from V and 0 bases from J, the gap between germline ends came to 11 bases. The length of the CDR3 is 15 residues. The sample is drawn from a study of blood T cell repertoires in COVID-19. Individuals drawn from some 25 US areas were roughly 18 to 89 years old. Clinical histories supplied by participants themselves formed the basis of cohort assignment. Original processing methods: Amplification with reference gene primers provided the estimates of nucleated cell counts. Profiling relied on immunoSEQ multiplex PCR, and the TCRdb table lists in-frame clones only, not all of them. That table furnishes V, J and clone size, whereas the DNA furnished D and trimming. The sample consists of hundreds of thousands of clones, just under 90% of them appearing once.

This clonotype was sampled from a woman in her twenties or thirties who had recovered from COVID-19. V gene TRBV18 combines with J gene TRBJ1-1; the D is unclear. Sequencing input: PBMCs or T cells enriched from blood (not recorded which). The CDR3 nucleotides read TGTGCCAGCTCACCGGGGAGTCTTATGAACACTGAAGCTTTCTTT. It is translated as CASSPGSLMNTEAFF.